The rows below give T cell receptor beta chains drawn from one sample of a study of cytomegalovirus exposure and HLA in healthy donors. The table came from immunoSEQ multiplex PCR; TCRdb's copy has only in-frame clones and leaves some out. The table lists 100,000 to 150,000 clones, 55% to 75% of them singletons. The sequencing sample was made of PBMCs. Receptors originate from a man aged 30-40 years in good health and CMV-seropositive. Both conserved end residues are trimmed from each CDR3. Each record gives: V gene, CDR3 protein.

v_gene: TRBV6-1
CDR3aa: ASSPLPYGYT

v_gene: TRBV29-1
CDR3aa: SARDASDHGELF

v_gene: TRBV6-5
CDR3aa: ASSRQANTEAF

v_gene: TRBV5-1
CDR3aa: ASSPTSGSINEQF

v_gene: TRBV11-3
CDR3aa: ASSSHTGGLNEQY

v_gene: TRBV2
CDR3aa: ASGLAGKETQY

v_gene: TRBV7-9
CDR3aa: ASSLERTATYEQY

v_gene: TRBV7-9
CDR3aa: ASSLGPIYRGNEQY

v_gene: TRBV18
CDR3aa: ASSPNLTGSNQPQH

v_gene: TRBV7-8
CDR3aa: ASSFMYTGELF

v_gene: TRBV18
CDR3aa: ASSPTPGEAF

v_gene: TRBV10-2
CDR3aa: ASSAAGNQYEQY

v_gene: TRBV21-1
CDR3aa: ASSISTGTAKNIQY

v_gene: TRBV25-1
CDR3aa: ASSEYGVMNTEAF

v_gene: TRBV2
CDR3aa: ASSQTVSQY

v_gene: TRBV2
CDR3aa: ASQGGLGDTDTQY

v_gene: TRBV15
CDR3aa: ATSRRLATVYNEQF

v_gene: TRBV5-6
CDR3aa: ASSSRQLTEAF

v_gene: TRBV5-1
CDR3aa: ASSFLAGRSGNEQF

v_gene: TRBV7-8
CDR3aa: ASSPELWGAEQF

v_gene: TRBV5-5
CDR3aa: ASRSMVGEPGELF

v_gene: TRBV29-1
CDR3aa: SVAGERTSNEQF

v_gene: TRBV6-6
CDR3aa: ASQGSTYEQY

v_gene: TRBV4-1
CDR3aa: ASSHQGVGTQPQH

v_gene: TRBV4-3
CDR3aa: ASSQTSGFSYEQY

v_gene: TRBV27
CDR3aa: ASRRAGSGSQF

v_gene: TRBV7-3
CDR3aa: ASSLTSGSIYEQY

v_gene: TRBV10-3
CDR3aa: AISELAGEGETQY

v_gene: TRBV5-1
CDR3aa: ASSPVTSGGNEQF

v_gene: TRBV5-1
CDR3aa: ASRAGTSAYEQY

v_gene: TRBV5-1
CDR3aa: ASSLLGDSSSYGYT

v_gene: TRBV19
CDR3aa: ASKVLADTGELF

v_gene: TRBV19
CDR3aa: ASTHLLGQSSGNTIY

v_gene: TRBV5-6
CDR3aa: ASSFLSSGNTIY

v_gene: TRBV6-5
CDR3aa: ASSYRVRGGGYT

v_gene: TRBV5-1
CDR3aa: ASSFGGGNEQY

v_gene: TRBV28
CDR3aa: ASSWNKRVMNTEAF

v_gene: TRBV11-3
CDR3aa: ASSSRQAKGGEQF

v_gene: TRBV7-9
CDR3aa: SSSHGTSGIDEQF

v_gene: TRBV5-4
CDR3aa: ASSPSSGRTDTQY

v_gene: TRBV18
CDR3aa: ASSPRLALNEQF

v_gene: TRBV5-6
CDR3aa: ASSRPTGNEKLF

v_gene: TRBV13
CDR3aa: ASSLPRLAGVRNEQY

v_gene: TRBV6-1
CDR3aa: ASILSLAVETQY

v_gene: TRBV19
CDR3aa: ASSRVGAGRYEQY

v_gene: TRBV2
CDR3aa: ASLVLSGNTIY

v_gene: TRBV11-1
CDR3aa: ASSFYGDYEQY

v_gene: TRBV29-1
CDR3aa: SVVFGLLGDTQY

v_gene: TRBV5-1
CDR3aa: ASSRVITDTQY

v_gene: TRBV15
CDR3aa: ATSREPTGPQETQY

v_gene: TRBV6-4
CDR3aa: ASRNSNRGYTEAF

v_gene: TRBV7-2
CDR3aa: ASSLQGYGYT

v_gene: TRBV5-1
CDR3aa: ASSPGLAGGPDTQY